The 28 T cell receptor beta chains below all came from one sample that was sequenced in a study of cytomegalovirus exposure and HLA in healthy donors (dated by TCRdb to the late 2010s). The receptor library was made with the immunoSEQ multiplex PCR assay. The multiplex PCR relied on a mix of 60 forward primers for TCR Vbeta segments and 13 reverse primers for TCR Jbeta segments. TCRdb retrieved this table from immuneACCESS and kept in-frame rearrangements only. Not all clones are present; in checked studies, unresolved V genes account for under half, and no reason is known for the remainder. The sample has 50,000 to 75,000 clones on record, around 80% of them singletons. Of the sample, 3% to 4.5% is held by the ten largest clones. Sequenced: PBMCs. The receptors were sampled from a woman between 40 and 50 years old in good health and CMV-seronegative.

This clone was detected only a few times. The chain combines TRBV7-8 with TRBJ2-1; 8 bases agree with TRBD1. The CDR3 is made up of 17 amino acids. CDR1 and CDR2 (germline): SGHVS, FQNEAQ. Unmatched junction bases numbered 16, after V lost 5 bases and J lost 7 bases. CDR3 region: CASSPLGAGGSANEQFF. In nucleotides, the CDR3 is TGTGCCAGCAGCCCCCTTGGGGCAGGGGGCTCCGCAAATGAGCAGTTCTTC.

The chain recombines TRBV7-2 with TRBJ1-4; 7 nucleotides align to TRBD1. The CDR3 has 16 amino acids. Trimming took 1 base from V and 8 from J; bases not matched to a gene: 10. Germline CDR1 and CDR2: SGHTA and FQGNSA. The CDR3 loop reads CASSLDAPGDREKLFF. CDR3 sequence (DNA): TGTGCCAGCAGCTTAGACGCGCCTGGGGACAGAGAAAAACTGTTTTTT.

This chain joins TRBV7-6 and TRBJ2-1; the match to TRBD2 covers 12 bases. The CDR3 loop spans 16 amino acids. Per germline, CDR1 SGHVS and CDR2 FNYEAQ. V dropped 5 bases and J dropped 2; count of bases not matched to a gene: 4. Here the CDR3 reads CASSPLAGGPYNEQFF. The CDR3 DNA is TGTGCCAGCAGCCCGCTAGCGGGAGGGCCCTACAATGAGCAGTTCTTC.

V usage is TRBV7-9 and J usage is TRBJ1-1, with D possibly TRBD1 on 6 matching bases. CDR1 is SEHNR and CDR2 is FQNEAQ in the germline V gene (reference sequence). The CDR3 is 13 residues long. V was clipped by 8 bases and J by 0 bases, with 10 bases between them. This CDR3 is CASQQGMNTEAFF. CDR3 in DNA: TGTGCCAGCCAACAGGGTATGAACACTGAAGCTTTCTTT. The variable domain in full, completed from reference TRBV7-9 and TRBJ1-1, reads DTGVSQNPRHKITKRGQNVTFRCDPISEHNRLYWYRQTLGQGPEFLTYFQNEAQLEKSRLLSDRFSAERPKGSFSTLEIQRTEQGDSAMYLCASQQGMNTEAFFGQGTRLTVV.

The chain recombines TRBV6-1 with TRBJ1-5; D uncertain. Germline loops: CDR1 MNHNS, CDR2 SASEGT. V lost 1 base to trimming and J lost 4 bases, with 5 bases between them. This CDR3 comprises 13 residues. The chain's CDR3 is CASSEVENQPQHF. CDR3 DNA sequence: TGTGCCAGCAGTGAAGTGGAGAATCAGCCCCAGCATTTT.

The gene calls are TRBV5-4 and TRBJ2-3; 10 nucleotides line up with TRBD2. Germline CDR1 reads SGHNT; CDR2 reads YYREEE (reference sequence). V shed 5 bases, J shed 9 bases, and the junction held 12 bases outside the gene matches. The length of the CDR3 is 15 residues. The CDR3 here is CASRKGGTSDLTQYF. CDR3 in DNA: TGTGCCAGCAGAAAAGGAGGGACTAGCGACTTGACGCAGTATTTT. Complete variable domain (other parts from reference TRBV5-4 and TRBJ2-3): ETGVTQSPTHLIKTRGQQVTLRCSSQSGHNTVSWYQQALGQGPQFIFQYYREEENGRGNFPPRFSGLQFPNYSSELNVNALELDDSALYLCASRKGGTSDLTQYFGPGTRLTVL.

The chain recombines TRBV5-1 with TRBJ1-4; D remains ambiguous. The germline V gene encodes CDR1 SGHRS and CDR2 YFSETQ. Trimming took 4 bases from V and 3 from J, leaving 7 bases between them. The CDR3 runs to 13 residues. CDR3 bases: TGCGCCAGCAGCCAGGCTCCTAATGAAAAACTGTTTTTT. Translated, it gives CASSQAPNEKLFF.

The sample holds a few counts of this clone. The genes are TRBV30 and TRBJ2-1; perhaps TRBD2 as D (5 bases). V dropped 1 base and J dropped 4 bases, with 14 bases sitting between them. The CDR3 runs to 15 residues. Germline V gene data show CDR1 as GTSNPN and CDR2 as SVGIG (reference sequence). Here the CDR3 reads CAWSGGDPGYNEQFF. In nucleotides, the CDR3 is TGTGCCTGGAGTGGAGGCGATCCGGGATACAATGAGCAGTTCTTC.

CDR3 bases: TGCGCCAGCAGCCAAGAGGTCACAGCGGCTAATGAAAAACTGTTTTTT. This gives the protein CASSQEVTAANEKLFF. The gene calls are TRBV4-1 and TRBJ1-4, with D unclear. The CDR3 is made up of 16 amino acids. V was pared by 0 bases and J by 3 bases, with 11 bases between. Germline V gene sequence: CDR1 MGHRA, CDR2 YSYEKL.

This clone was counted only a few times. V usage is TRBV28 and J usage is TRBJ1-2; D is possibly TRBD1 (6 bases). This CDR3 has 15 residues. Germline assignment: CDR1 MDHEN and CDR2 SYDVKM. Trimming took 2 bases from V and 7 from J, leaving 17 bases between them. The CDR3 sequence: CASSLDRGGQGGYTF. CDR3 sequence (DNA): TGTGCCAGCAGTTTAGATCGGGGGGGGCAAGGTGGCTACACCTTC.

The J gene is TRBJ2-5, the V gene TRBV27; TRBD2 might be the D (7 bases). The CDR3 is 15 amino acids. CDR1 and CDR2 (germline): MNHEY, SMNVEV (reference sequence). Between the trimmed V and J ends, which lost 2 bases and 5 bases, there was a span of 15 bases. CDR3 DNA: TGTGCCAGCAGTTTAAACGGGGGGCCCTACGAGACCCAGTACTTC. This codes for CASSLNGGPYETQYF.

The chain recombines TRBV11-3 with TRBJ2-1, with 7 bases aligning to TRBD1. The CDR3 is 15 amino acids. The trim removed 9 bases at V and 4 bases at J, leaving 12 bases unmatched. CDR1 and CDR2 (germline): SGHNT, YENEEA. In DNA, the CDR3 is TGTGCCAGATGGTTCTGGACAGGATTTTACAATGAGCAGTTCTTC. It specifies CARWFWTGFYNEQFF.

This sequence joins TRBV29-1 and TRBJ2-1, with TRBD2 matching 7 bases. Germline lookup yields CDR1 SQVTM and CDR2 ANQGSEA. Trimming removed 8 bases from V and 4 bases from J; junction bases left unmatched: 8. This CDR3 has 13 amino acids. The CDR3 reads CSSRLAEYNEQFF. The DNA for the CDR3 is TGCAGCTCAAGACTAGCAGAGTACAATGAGCAGTTCTTC.

The chain employs TRBV5-4 and TRBJ1-2, with a weak D call TRBD1 (6 bases). The germline CDR1 and CDR2 sequences are SGHNT and YYREEE (reference sequence). The V end lost 0 bases, the J end lost 2 bases, and 11 bases lay between the germline ends. The CDR3 runs to 15 residues. Written as DNA, the CDR3 is TGTGCCAGCAGCTTGGTAGGACAGCGGAACTATGGCTACACCTTC. It encodes CASSLVGQRNYGYTF.

This chain links TRBV11-2 with TRBJ2-1, with TRBD2 identical over 7 bases. This CDR3 contains 15 residues. Per germline, CDR1 SGHAT and CDR2 FQNNGV. V lost 1 base to trimming and J lost 4 bases; unmatched junction nucleotides: 4. The CDR3 protein is CASSLAREAYNEQFF. The CDR3 coding sequence is TGTGCCAGCAGCTTAGCTCGGGAGGCTTACAATGAGCAGTTCTTC.

The rearrangement uses TRBV15 and TRBJ2-7, with D possibly being TRBD2 (5 bases). This CDR3 region has 15 residues. The germline V gene encodes CDR1 LNHNV and CDR2 YYDKDF (reference sequence). Trimming removed 3 bases from V and 2 bases from J, with 14 bases in between. This chain's CDR3 is CATSRDPGLTYEQYF. CDR3 DNA: TGTGCCACCAGCAGGGACCCAGGACTGACCTACGAGCAGTACTTC.

V gene TRBV5-1 combines with J gene TRBJ2-3; D remains unclear. The ends were cut back, 0 bases at V and 2 bases at J, with 16 bases in the middle. From germline, CDR1 is SGHRS and CDR2 YFSETQ. The CDR3 totals 17 residues. CDR3 DNA: TGCGCCAGCAGCTTGGGTCTTGCCCCACACGCCACAGATACGCAGTATTTT. Its protein is CASSLGLAPHATDTQYF.

The chain links TRBV4-3 to TRBJ2-7, with 9 bases matching TRBD1. CDR3 size: 19 residues. Germline V gene data show CDR1 as LGHNA and CDR2 as YSLEER. Unmatched junction bases numbered 16, after V lost 0 bases and J lost 4 bases. The CDR3, as DNA: TGCGCCAGCAGCCAAGAATGGTGGTCCGGGGACAGGGATCGTTACGAGCAGTACTTC. This sequence encodes CASSQEWWSGDRDRYEQYF.

This clone appeared a single time. V gene TRBV7-8 combines with J gene TRBJ2-1, with TRBD2 matching over 7 bases. Trimming at V came to 3 bases and at J to 6 bases, leaving 14 bases not matched to a gene. Germline CDR1 and CDR2: SGHVS and FQNEAQ. The CDR3 runs to 17 residues. The CDR3 DNA follows: TGTGCCAGCAGCTTGGGATCTAGCGGCACCGAACTCAATGAGCAGTTCTTC. This sequence encodes CASSLGSSGTELNEQFF.

The chain combines TRBV6-1 with TRBJ2-3; 7 bases agree with TRBD1. V gave up 3 bases and J gave up 4 bases; unmatched junction bases: 7. This CDR3 has 15 residues. The germline V gene has CDR1 MNHNS and CDR2 SASEGT. DNA for the CDR3: TGTGCCAGCAGTGAGATACAGGGGTGGTCAGATACGCAGTATTTT. It codes for CASSEIQGWSDTQYF.

V and J are TRBV6-1 and TRBJ1-5; 7 bases match TRBD1. V lost 3 bases, J lost 0 bases, and 11 bases stayed unmatched. Germline CDR1 MNHNS, CDR2 SASEGT. This CDR3 has 18 amino acids. The CDR3 protein is CASSERVGTVYSNQPQHF. In DNA, the CDR3 is TGTGCCAGCAGTGAGCGGGTTGGGACAGTTTATAGCAATCAGCCCCAGCATTTT.

The CDR3 DNA is TGTGCCAGCAGCTATCGGACAGGTCGAGGGGCGGGAAACACTGAAGCTTTCTTT. This gives the protein CASSYRTGRGAGNTEAFF. The J gene is TRBJ1-1, the V gene TRBV7-8; 7 bases agree with TRBD1. Germline CDR1 and CDR2: SGHVS and FQNEAQ. The CDR3 has 18 amino acids. The J segment lost 2 bases and the V segment lost 4 bases, leaving 16 bases of the junction unmatched.

The chain has TRBV28 and TRBJ1-5; TRBD1 aligns across 7 bases. Unmatched junction bases numbered 12, after V lost 7 bases and J lost 0 bases. The CDR3 consists of 17 residues. The germline V gene encodes CDR1 MDHEN and CDR2 SYDVKM. CDR3 coding DNA: TGTGCCAGCACCATTCTGCTACAGGGGCCTAGCAATCAGCCCCAGCATTTT. It translates to CASTILLQGPSNQPQHF.

This clone was detected a few times. V and J are TRBV28 and TRBJ2-1; the match to TRBD2 covers 12 bases. Germline V gives CDR1 MDHEN, CDR2 SYDVKM. J gave up 3 bases and V 6 bases, and 9 bases lay outside the gene matches. The CDR3 has 17 amino acids. The CDR3, as DNA: TGTGCCAGCAGCACCAGGACTAGCGGGAAGGTCTACAATGAGCAGTTCTTC. It is translated as CASSTRTSGKVYNEQFF.

The sample holds one count of this clone. V is TRBV7-9 and J is TRBJ2-7; 9 nucleotides line up with TRBD1. V lost 3 bases to trimming and J lost 2 bases; unmatched junction nucleotides: 5. The CDR3 spans 15 residues. Germline values: CDR1 SEHNR, CDR2 FQNEAQ (reference sequence). CDR3: CASSFRDRVTYEQYF. The CDR3 DNA is TGTGCCAGCAGCTTCCGGGACAGGGTGACCTACGAGCAGTACTTC.

V gene TRBV4-2 combines with J gene TRBJ2-3; the match to TRBD1 covers 10 bases. The ends lost 3 bases at V and 4 bases at J; junction bases unmatched: 10. CDR1 and CDR2 from the germline V gene are LGHNA and YNFKEQ. The CDR3 covers 17 residues. In DNA, the CDR3 is TGTGCCAGCAGCCAGTCCACCGGGACAGGGGACCCAGATACGCAGTATTTT. Residues: CASSQSTGTGDPDTQYF.

The chain couples TRBV6-1 to TRBJ2-1; 9 nucleotides match TRBD2. V dropped 3 bases and J dropped 3; count of bases not matched to a gene: 3. Per the germline V gene, CDR1 is MNHNS and CDR2 is SASEGT. The CDR3 loop spans 15 amino acids. CDR3 nucleotides: TGTGCCAGCAGTGAGATGACTAGCGGCTACAATGAGCAGTTCTTC. As protein: CASSEMTSGYNEQFF.

The chain is built from TRBV7-9 and TRBJ1-1; TRBD1 matches 10 bases. This CDR3 has 17 amino acids. V lost 1 base and J lost 4; bases outside the gene matches: 9. Looked up from germline, CDR1 is SEHNR and CDR2 is FQNEAQ (reference sequence). Here the CDR3 reads CASSLGGTGVGGTEAFF. As DNA, the CDR3 is TGTGCCAGCAGCTTAGGGGGGACAGGGGTCGGAGGCACTGAAGCTTTCTTT.